This entry is about one T cell receptor beta chain. This entry is derived from a study of blood T cell repertoires in COVID-19. In assigning cohorts, the study relied on participant-reported clinical history. Either two negative PCRs, clearance, or symptom resolution qualified Cohort 3 donors as recovered. CDR1 MNHEY and CDR2 SVGAGI come from the germline V gene. Trimming removed 6 bases at V and 2 bases at J, with 10 bases between. CDR3 size: 14 residues. TCRdb's table, derived via immunoSEQ multiplex PCR, lists solely in-frame clones and lacks some. This table holds under 150,000 clones, over 75% found once.

This chain uses TRBV6-5 with TRBJ1-4; D remains unclear. This TCR derives from a woman aged 50 to 65 who had recovered from COVID-19. The sample comprised PBMCs or T cells enriched from blood (not recorded which). DNA of the CDR3: TGTGCCAGCAGAGGAGCATTGACTAATGAAAAACTGTTTTTT. Amino acids: CASRGALTNEKLFF.